Below, 32 T cell receptor beta chains from the same sample are listed, as sequenced in a study of control samples from healthy donors and cancer patients (dated by TCRdb to 2019 to 2021). Library preparation used the immunoSEQ multiplex PCR assay. TCRdb's version of the immuneACCESS table is confined to in-frame rearrangements and falls short of the full clone set. An unresolved V gene accounts for under half of the shortfall where checked; the remainder is of unknown origin. The sample table records around 170,000 clones; roughly nine tenths of these occur just once. The top ten clonotypes cover about 1.4% of the sample. Sequences were obtained from blood. These receptors were taken from a man aged 30-40 years in good health.

This chain uses TRBV6-6 with TRBJ2-7; D not certain. This CDR3 is built from 11 residues. V was clipped by 1 base and J by 3 bases, with 1 base between them. Per the germline V gene, CDR1 is MNHNY and CDR2 is SVGAGI (reference sequence). The CDR3 here is CASSYYYEQYF. CDR3 in DNA: TGTGCCAGCAGTTACTACTACGAGCAGTACTTC.

The rearrangement uses TRBV19 and TRBJ1-1; 11 bases agree with TRBD1. The V gene's germline CDR1 is LNHDA and CDR2 SQIVND (reference sequence). The V gene end was trimmed by 8 bases and the J gene end by 1 base; junction bases not matched to a gene: 0. The CDR3 sequence is 13 residues long. The CDR3 region has the DNA TGTGCCAGTGGACAGGGGGCGAACACTGAAGCTTTCTTT. It codes for CASGQGANTEAFF.

The chain links TRBV6-8 to TRBJ1-3; possible D gene TRBD1, 6 bases. Trimming stripped 6 bases from V and 2 bases from J, with 29 bases between. The CDR3 has 20 residues. Germline V gene sequence: CDR1 MNHGY, CDR2 SAAAGT. CDR3 residues: CASSFRVGGCGQGTGNTIYF. In nucleotides, the CDR3 is TGTGCCAGCAGCTTTCGGGTCGGGGGCTGCGGCCAAGGAACTGGAAACACCATATATTTT.

CDR3 in DNA: TGTGCCAGCAGCTTCCGGGGGGTGGGGCAGCCCCAGCATTTT. This translates into CASSFRGVGQPQHF. V is TRBV7-8 and J is TRBJ1-5, with D perhaps TRBD1 (5 bases). V lost 3 bases to trimming and J lost 7 bases, with 13 bases between them. Germline V gene data show CDR1 as SGHVS and CDR2 as FQNEAQ. CDR3 length equals 14 residues.

This chain joins TRBV10-3 and TRBJ1-4; 8 nucleotides agree with TRBD1. The ends lost 6 bases at V and 6 bases at J; junction bases unmatched: 6. The germline gives CDR1 ENHRY, CDR2 SYGVKD. This CDR3 is 14 amino acids long. The CDR3 loop reads CAIRRQGSDEKLFF. In DNA form, the CDR3 reads TGTGCCATCAGGAGACAGGGGTCGGATGAAAAACTGTTTTTT.

This clone is a singleton in its sample. This rearrangement joins TRBV28 to TRBJ2-1; TRBD2 aligns across 13 bases. Germline CDR1 and CDR2: MDHEN and SYDVKM. V lost 5 bases to trimming and J lost 15 bases; unmatched junction nucleotides: 13. The CDR3 contains 15 residues. CDR3 amino acids: CASSKEGLAGPGGFF. The DNA for the CDR3 is TGTGCCAGCAGTAAGGAGGGACTAGCGGGGCCCGGCGGGTTCTTC. The entire variable domain, with the rest obtained from reference TRBV28 and TRBJ2-1, is as follows: DVKVTQSSRYLVKRTGEKVFLECVQDMDHENMFWYRQDPGLGLRLIYFSYDVKMKEKGDIPEGYSVSREKKERFSLILESASTNQTSMYLCASSKEGLAGPGGFFGPGTRLTVL.

This sequence joins TRBV6-1 and TRBJ2-3, with TRBD2 identical over 8 bases. Losses at the gene ends were 2 bases for V and 4 bases for J; bases not matched to a gene: 8. Per germline, CDR1 MNHNS and CDR2 SASEGT. The CDR3 consists of 16 residues. Written as DNA, the CDR3 is TGTGCCAGCAGTGAAAGGGCTCGGACTAGCCCAGATACGCAGTATTTT. As protein: CASSERARTSPDTQYF.

The chain is built from TRBV2 and TRBJ1-1; 7 bases are shared with TRBD1. This CDR3 is 12 amino acids long. The V segment lost 6 bases and the J segment 10 bases; nucleotides outside the gene matches: 8. Germline lookup yields CDR1 SNHLY and CDR2 FYNNEI. The CDR3 DNA sequence: TGTGCCAGCAGGTCCGACAGGGAAGGAGCTTTCTTT. It yields the protein CASRSDREGAFF.

This clone was picked up one time. The chain has TRBV3-1 (or the pseudogene TRBV3-2) and TRBJ1-3; D is undetermined. Germline assignment: CDR1 LGHDT and CDR2 YNNKEL (reference sequence). V was clipped by 4 bases and J by 1 base, with 8 bases between them. The CDR3 covers 14 residues. In nucleotides, the CDR3 is TGTGCCAGCAGCCTGAGACCATCTGGAAACACCATATATTTT. Translation: CASSLRPSGNTIYF.

V is TRBV2 and J is TRBJ1-2; D remains unclear. Germline-derived CDR1 and CDR2 are SNHLY and FYNNEI. The ends were cut back, 7 bases at V and 3 bases at J, with 6 bases in the middle. This CDR3 region has 11 residues. The CDR3 DNA is TGTGCCAGCAAACGGGACTATGGCTACACCTTC. The encoded protein is CASKRDYGYTF.

V gene TRBV6-5 combines with J gene TRBJ2-7; 8 positions agree with TRBD1. CDR1 and CDR2 (germline): MNHEY, SVGAGI. The CDR3 contains 13 residues. With 6 bases clipped from V and 2 bases from J, the junction kept 3 bases outside the gene matches. The CDR3 DNA follows: TGTGCCAGCAGCCTGGACAGGGCCTACGAGCAGTACTTC. Its protein product is CASSLDRAYEQYF.

The chain joins TRBV28 to TRBJ1-3; tentative D call: TRBD1 (6 bases). V shed 6 bases and J shed 1 base, with 16 bases lying between them. Germline values: CDR1 MDHEN, CDR2 SYDVKM. The CDR3 is 16 amino acids. The CDR3 DNA reads as TGTGCCAGCAGCTCCCCAGGGGAAGGTTCTGGAAACACCATATATTTT. Protein product: CASSSPGEGSGNTIYF.

This chain uses TRBV5-1 with TRBJ2-7, with D unclear. CDR1 SGHRS and CDR2 YFSETQ come from the germline V gene. The CDR3 runs to 14 residues. V lost 4 bases, J lost 2 bases, and 13 bases lay in between. As DNA, the CDR3 is TGCGCCAGCAGCGAAATCGACGCCACCTACGAGCAGTACTTC. Translated: CASSEIDATYEQYF.

The rearrangement links TRBV6-2 or TRBV6-3 to TRBJ1-1; D gene unclear. V was trimmed by 6 bases and J by 1 base, leaving 9 bases between them. CDR3 length equals 13 residues. CDR1 MNHEY and CDR2 SVGEGT come from the germline V gene. Here the CDR3 reads CASSFRQNTEAFF. The DNA for the CDR3 is TGTGCCAGCAGCTTCCGACAGAACACTGAAGCTTTCTTT.

V is TRBV18 and J is TRBJ2-2; D ambiguous. V was pared by 3 bases and J by 6 bases, with 11 bases between. CDR1 and CDR2 (germline): KGHSH, LQKENI. The CDR3 consists of 14 residues. The CDR3 region has the DNA TGTGCCAGCTCACCGCCAGGCCGGTCCGGGGAGCTGTTTTTT. Translating gives CASSPPGRSGELFF.

This clone was observed a single time. CDR3 DNA: TGTGCCTCAGCCCAGAATAATGAAAAACTGTTTTTT. This translates into CASAQNNEKLFF. The V call is TRBV30, the J call TRBJ1-4; D is unresolved. Per germline, CDR1 GTSNPN and CDR2 SVGIG (reference sequence). Trimming took off 7 bases at V and 4 bases at J, with 10 bases between the two ends. This CDR3 is built from 12 residues.

The chain carries TRBV2 and TRBJ1-2; no clear D gene. This CDR3 comprises 13 residues. CDR1 is SNHLY, CDR2 FYNNEI, per germline. Deletions cut 3 bases from V and 7 bases from J, with 12 bases between. CDR3 amino acids: CASSEGLLSGYTF. DNA of the CDR3: TGTGCCAGCAGTGAGGGATTATTGAGTGGCTACACCTTC.

The chain uses TRBV29-1 and TRBJ2-1; the match to TRBD1 covers 9 bases. After removal of 5 bases from V and 5 bases from J, the junction contained 7 bases not matched to a gene. CDR1 and CDR2 from the germline V gene are SQVTM and ANQGSEA. The CDR3 extends over 14 amino acids. The CDR3 reads CSVSRTGDNNEQFF. DNA for the CDR3: TGCAGCGTTTCCAGGACAGGGGATAACAATGAGCAGTTCTTC.

This chain uses TRBV27 with TRBJ1-2, with D possibly matching TRBD1 (5 bases). V was cut by 2 bases and J by 2 bases, with 9 bases left in between. CDR3 length equals 14 residues. Germline values: CDR1 MNHEY, CDR2 SMNVEV (reference sequence). In DNA form, the CDR3 reads TGTGCCAGCAGTTTACAGGGATGGAACTATGGCTACACCTTC. Its protein is CASSLQGWNYGYTF.

The chain is built from TRBV15 and TRBJ1-2; unclear D gene. Per germline, CDR1 LNHNV and CDR2 YYDKDF (reference sequence). V lost 0 bases, J lost 5 bases, and 13 bases lay in between. The CDR3 is 15 residues long. CDR3 bases: TGTGCCACCAGCAGAGAAGCGGTTAGAGTTTATGGCTACACCTTC. It codes for CATSREAVRVYGYTF.

The chain uses TRBV4-1 and TRBJ2-7, with D uncertain. The CDR3 runs to 13 residues. V was cut by 4 bases and J by 7 bases, with 14 bases left in between. From germline, CDR1 is MGHRA and CDR2 YSYEKL. The CDR3 coding sequence is TGCGCCAGCAGCCTATTGGGCGTAAGGGAGCAGTACTTC. Its protein product is CASSLLGVREQYF.

This chain connects TRBV19 to TRBJ2-7; TRBD2 matches 7 bases. V lost 0 bases, J lost 2 bases, and 4 bases stayed unmatched. This CDR3 has 15 amino acids. Per germline, CDR1 LNHDA and CDR2 SQIVND (reference sequence). CDR3 sequence: CASSIDVGRAYEQYF. CDR3 nucleotide sequence: TGTGCCAGTAGTATAGATGTGGGGAGGGCCTACGAGCAGTACTTC.

The V gene is TRBV7-8, the J gene TRBJ2-5; D is undetermined. Trimming left V 0 bases short and J 0 bases short, with 2 bases between. The CDR3 sequence is 13 residues long. Germline V gene data show CDR1 as SGHVS and CDR2 as FQNEAQ. The CDR3 nucleotides are TGTGCCAGCAGCTTAGCATACCAAGAGACCCAGTACTTC. Amino acid sequence: CASSLAYQETQYF. Full variable domain (rest looked up from reference TRBV7-8 and TRBJ2-5): GAGVSQSPRYKVAKRGQDVALRCDPISGHVSLFWYQQALGQGPEFLTYFQNEAQLDKSGLPSDRFFAERPEGSVSTLKIQRTQQEDSAVYLCASSLAYQETQYFGPGTRLLVL.

The chain carries TRBV7-9 and TRBJ2-1; TRBD1 might be the D (6 bases). Trimming took off 7 bases at V and 9 bases at J, with 22 bases between the two ends. The CDR3 length is 15 residues. The germline CDR1 and CDR2 sequences are SEHNR and FQNEAQ (reference sequence). The DNA of the CDR3 is TGTGCCAGCACTCCTCCGACAGGCAGGGGCGCTGAGCAGTTCTTC. Its protein is CASTPPTGRGAEQFF.

This chain uses TRBV11-2 with TRBJ2-3, with D possibly being TRBD2 (6 bases). The germline V gene encodes CDR1 SGHAT and CDR2 FQNNGV. V lost 3 bases, J lost 6 bases, and 10 bases lay in between. The CDR3 contains 13 residues. The CDR3 DNA reads as TGTGCCAGCAGCTTCTTCCGGGAGGATACGCAGTATTTT. It yields the protein CASSFFREDTQYF.

This clone was seen a few times. This chain uses TRBV11-2 with TRBJ2-3; 7 bases align to TRBD2. Per the germline V gene, CDR1 is SGHAT and CDR2 is FQNNGV. V was clipped by 0 bases and J by 12 bases; unmatched bases: 6. The CDR3 has 13 residues. The CDR3 sequence is CASSLDPTSRQYF. The CDR3 DNA reads TGTGCCAGCAGCTTAGATCCGACTAGCCGACAGTATTTT.

The chain combines TRBV11-2 with TRBJ2-7, with 8 bases fitting TRBD1. J was trimmed by 7 bases and V by 5 bases; bases with no gene match: 13. Germline CDR1 SGHAT, CDR2 FQNNGV. This CDR3 contains 15 residues. The CDR3 loop is CASSPRTGHGREQYF. The CDR3 DNA is TGTGCCAGCAGCCCCAGGACAGGGCATGGGAGAGAGCAGTACTTC. The full variable domain, with the rest looked up from reference TRBV11-2 and TRBJ2-7, is EAGVAQSPRYKIIEKRQSVAFWCNPISGHATLYWYQQILGQGPKLLIQFQNNGVVDDSQLPKDRFSAERLKGVDSTLKIQPAKLEDSAVYLCASSPRTGHGREQYFGPGTRLTVT.

V gene TRBV30 combines with J gene TRBJ2-3, with 11 nucleotides matching TRBD2. V trimming: 3 bases; J trimming: 0 bases; junction bases outside the gene matches: 8. This CDR3 comprises 17 residues. Germline V gene sequence: CDR1 GTSNPN, CDR2 SVGIG (reference sequence). CDR3 nucleotides: TGTGCCTGGAGCCGTAGCGGGAGGGCCGGGAGCACAGATACGCAGTATTTT. Translated, it gives CAWSRSGRAGSTDTQYF. Variable domain in full (rest from reference TRBV30 and TRBJ2-3): SQTIHQWPATLVQPVGSPLSLECTVEGTSNPNLYWYRQAAGRGLQLLFYSVGIGQISSEVPQNLSASRPQDRQFILSSKKLLLSDSGFYLCAWSRSGRAGSTDTQYFGPGTRLTVL.

This clone has just one count. The genes are TRBV29-1 and TRBJ1-1, with TRBD1 as a possible D gene (5 bases). The CDR3 is 15 residues long. The V gene's germline CDR1 is SQVTM and CDR2 ANQGSEA. With 4 bases removed from V and 5 bases from J, the gap between germline ends came to 20 bases. CDR3 bases: TGCAGCGTTGGCGAAGGGCCGGGGGATTATACTGAAGCTTTCTTT. Translated, it gives CSVGEGPGDYTEAFF.

This rearrangement joins TRBV7-2 to TRBJ1-1, with D unclear. The germline V gene has CDR1 SGHTA and CDR2 FQGNSA. Trimming pared 2 bases from V and 5 bases from J, leaving 9 bases between. CDR3 length equals 13 residues. CDR3 loop: CASSLYLRTEAFF. The DNA for the CDR3 is TGTGCCAGCAGCTTATACCTCAGGACTGAAGCTTTCTTT. Looking up the rest from reference TRBV7-2 and TRBJ1-1 gives the full variable domain: GAGVSQSPSNKVTEKGKDVELRCDPISGHTALYWYRQSLGQGLEFLIYFQGNSAPDKSGLPSDRFSAERTGGSVSTLTIQRTQQEDSAVYLCASSLYLRTEAFFGQGTRLTVV.

The chain uses TRBV3-1 (or the pseudogene TRBV3-2) and TRBJ1-4, with 10 bases lining up with TRBD1. Germline V gene sequence: CDR1 LGHDT, CDR2 YNNKEL (reference sequence). The CDR3 has 15 amino acids. The trim removed 4 bases at V and 6 bases at J, leaving 5 bases unmatched. The CDR3 DNA reads TGTGCCAGCAGCCGCCGGGACAGGGGTGATGAAAAACTGTTTTTT. Its translation: CASSRRDRGDEKLFF.

V usage is TRBV18 and J usage is TRBJ1-2, with 8 bases lining up with TRBD1. The V segment lost 3 bases and the J segment 2 bases; nucleotides outside the gene matches: 5. The CDR3 consists of 15 residues. The germline V gene encodes CDR1 KGHSH and CDR2 LQKENI. CDR3 residues: CASSPGQGSNYGYTF. The CDR3 coding sequence is TGTGCCAGCTCACCCGGACAGGGATCAAACTATGGCTACACCTTC.